This T cell receptor beta chain originates from a study of T cells after yellow fever vaccination. Findings and limits, study-wide: Researchers noted that a small share of clonotypes showed up in both CD4 and CD8 compartments. Clones from primary vaccination mostly reappeared after the booster (roughly 95% CD4, approximately 86% CD8).

UMIs were added to TCR cDNA along with a universal primer site when it was made by 5'RACE template switching. MiXCR was run by TCRdb on the 5' RACE reads, yielding one entry per CDR3 protein. The repertoire consists of just under 600,000 distinct CDR3 sequences, with about 13% occurring once and the leading ten covering around an eighth. Germline V gene data show CDR1 as MNHEY and CDR2 as SVGEGT. This CDR3 is 11 amino acids long. V lost 8 bases, J lost 8 bases, and 13 bases lay in between. Comments on this clonotype: The antigen is not known.

This TCR was recovered from a man younger than 40 who received the YFV17D yellow fever vaccine. Sample: PBMCs, taken on the day of the yellow fever booster vaccination. The chain links TRBV6-2 or TRBV6-3 to TRBJ2-7; possibly TRBD2 for D (6 bases). Written as DNA, the CDR3 is TGTGCCAGCGGGAGGAAAAGGAAGCAGTACTTC. This translates into CASGRKRKQYF.